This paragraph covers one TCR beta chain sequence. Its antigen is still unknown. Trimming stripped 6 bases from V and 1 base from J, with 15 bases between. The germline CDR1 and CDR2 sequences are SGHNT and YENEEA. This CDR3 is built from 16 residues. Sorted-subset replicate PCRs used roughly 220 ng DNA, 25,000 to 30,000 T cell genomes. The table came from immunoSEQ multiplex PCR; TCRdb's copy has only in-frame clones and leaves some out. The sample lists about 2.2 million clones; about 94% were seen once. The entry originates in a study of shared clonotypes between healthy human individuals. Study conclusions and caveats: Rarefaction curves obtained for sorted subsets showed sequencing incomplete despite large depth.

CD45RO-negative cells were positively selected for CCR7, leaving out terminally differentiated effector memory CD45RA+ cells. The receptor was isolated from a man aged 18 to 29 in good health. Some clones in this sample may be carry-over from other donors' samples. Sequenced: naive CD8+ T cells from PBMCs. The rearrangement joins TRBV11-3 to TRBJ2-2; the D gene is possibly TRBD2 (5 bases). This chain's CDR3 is CASSPNDGENTGELFF. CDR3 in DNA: TGTGCCAGCAGTCCCAACGACGGGGAGAACACCGGGGAGCTGTTTTTT. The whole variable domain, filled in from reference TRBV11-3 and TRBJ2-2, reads EAGVVQSPRYKIIEKKQPVAFWCNPISGHNTLYWYLQNLGQGPELLIRYENEEAVDDSQLPKDRFSAERLKGVDSTLKIQPAELGDSAVYLCASSPNDGENTGELFFGEGSRLTVL.